Listed below are T cell receptor beta chains from one sample, sequenced in a study of blood T cell repertoires in COVID-19. The protocol was immunoSEQ multiplex PCR, while the TCRdb copy is restricted to in-frame clones and leaves out a portion. The table includes about 150,000 clones, approximately 82% detected once. Sequencing input: peripheral blood. These receptors all stem from a human donor with acute or convalescent COVID-19. The donor label of this sample is uncertain. Both conserved end residues are part of each CDR3. The D gene is left open where the match is weak. Clone sizes are given selectively: once, few, many, or a class where the clone is expanded.

D gene	J gene	V gene	clone size	CDR3 protein	CDR3 DNA
TRBD2	TRBJ2-1	TRBV6-5	-	CAARSFSRGANEQFF	TGTGCCGCCCGCAGCTTTTCGCGGGGGGCCAATGAGCAGTTCTTC
TRBD1	TRBJ1-1	TRBV3-1/TRBV3-2	few	CASSQGTGNTEAFF	TGTGCCAGCAGCCAAGGGACAGGGAACACTGAAGCTTTCTTT
-	TRBJ2-4	TRBV2	-	CASSEWAGLNIQYF	TGTGCCAGCAGTGAATGGGCGGGTTTAAACATTCAGTACTTC
TRBD1	TRBJ1-4	TRBV7-2	-	CASSPMAAGTGAEKLFF	TGTGCCAGCAGCCCGATGGCGGCTGGGACAGGGGCTGAAAAACTGTTTTTT
-	TRBJ1-1	TRBV12-3/TRBV12-4	-	CASRTDRNTEAFF	TGTGCCAGCAGGACGGACAGGAACACTGAAGCTTTCTTT
TRBD1	TRBJ1-1	TRBV7-2	-	CASSLSRTGDLGTEAFF	TGTGCCAGCAGCTTATCGCGGACAGGGGATTTGGGCACTGAAGCTTTCTTT
TRBD2	TRBJ2-7	TRBV5-1	-	CASSLGTSGVRYEQYF	TGCGCCAGCAGCTTGGGGACTAGCGGGGTACGGTACGAGCAGTACTTC
-	TRBJ1-3	TRBV12-3/TRBV12-4	-	CASSLWGEDTIYF	TGTGCCAGCAGCTTGTGGGGGGAAGACACCATATATTTT
-	TRBJ1-5	TRBV27	-	CASSLKGGLRGQPQHF	TGTGCCAGCAGTTTAAAGGGGGGGCTCAGGGGTCAGCCCCAGCATTTT
-	TRBJ1-2	TRBV19	-	CASSINQGYTF	TGTGCCAGTAGTATAAATCAAGGCTACACCTTC
TRBD1	TRBJ2-7	TRBV29-1	-	CSGGRVKGQSYEQYF	TGCAGCGGAGGACGTGTTAAGGGACAGAGTTACGAGCAGTACTTC
TRBD1	TRBJ2-2	TRBV24-1	-	CATSDSGQGNTGELFF	TGTGCCACCAGTGATTCGGGACAGGGGAACACCGGGGAGCTGTTTTTT
TRBD1	TRBJ1-6	TRBV5-1	-	CASSSPGTGESPLHF	TGCGCCAGCAGCTCACCTGGGACAGGGGAATCACCCCTCCACTTT
TRBD1	TRBJ2-7	TRBV5-1	few	CASSRERDRGYEQYF	TGCGCCAGCAGCCGGGAGCGGGACAGGGGGTACGAGCAGTACTTC
-	TRBJ1-5	TRBV15	-	CATSREAAFNQPQHF	TGTGCCACCAGCAGGGAGGCGGCTTTCAATCAGCCCCAGCATTTT
TRBD1	TRBJ1-5	TRBV6-6	-	CASSDRGAPGEPQHF	TGTGCCAGCAGCGACAGGGGGGCTCCGGGAGAGCCCCAGCATTTT
TRBD1	TRBJ1-1	TRBV5-1	few	CASSLDRGNTEAFF	TGCGCCAGCAGCTTGGACAGGGGTAACACTGAAGCTTTCTTT
-	TRBJ1-6	TRBV6-6	-	CASTPTGITSPLHF	TGTGCCAGCACTCCCACAGGGATCACTTCACCCCTCCACTTT
TRBD1	TRBJ1-4	TRBV5-1	-	CASSFTGETGEKLFF	TGCGCCAGCAGCTTTACAGGGGAAACAGGTGAAAAACTGTTTTTT
-	TRBJ2-2	TRBV5-1	-	CASSFPQDTGELFF	TGCGCCAGCAGCTTCCCACAAGACACCGGGGAGCTGTTTTTT
TRBD1	TRBJ1-1	TRBV4-2	once	CASSPQTGMNTEAFF	TGTGCCAGCAGCCCACAGACAGGGATGAACACTGAAGCTTTCTTT
-	TRBJ2-7	TRBV7-9	-	CASSRGLSSYEQYF	TGTGCCAGCTCCCGGGGGTTGAGCTCCTACGAGCAGTACTTC
-	TRBJ1-3	TRBV10-1	-	CASSDSGGRISGNTIYF	TGCGCCAGCAGTGACAGCGGGGGACGAATCTCTGGAAACACCATATATTTT
-	TRBJ2-3	TRBV5-4	-	CASSWKGSDTQYF	TGTGCCAGCAGCTGGAAGGGGTCAGATACGCAGTATTTT
-	TRBJ2-3	TRBV2	-	CASSDRGSTDTQYF	TGTGCCAGCAGTGACAGGGGCTCCACAGATACGCAGTATTTT
-	TRBJ2-7	TRBV19	-	CASSQRQDSYEQYF	TGTGCCAGTAGTCAGAGACAGGACTCCTACGAGCAGTACTTC
TRBD1	TRBJ2-7	TRBV29-1	-	CSVITGDYEQYF	TGCAGCGTTATTACAGGGGACTACGAGCAGTACTTC
TRBD2	TRBJ2-2	TRBV4-2	-	CASSQDPSGGFNTGELFF	TGTGCCAGCAGCCAAGATCCCAGCGGGGGGTTTAACACCGGGGAGCTGTTTTTT
-	TRBJ1-5	TRBV7-2	-	CASSPSGAKQPQHF	TGTGCCAGCAGCCCCTCAGGGGCGAAGCAGCCCCAGCATTTT
-	TRBJ2-7	TRBV21-1	-	CASRQNHYEQYF	TGTGCCAGCAGGCAGAATCACTACGAGCAGTACTTC
TRBD1	TRBJ1-2	TRBV18	once	CASSPDRQGGVYGYTF	TGTGCCAGCTCCCCGGACAGACAGGGCGGTGTCTATGGCTACACCTTC
TRBD1	TRBJ1-1	TRBV10-3	-	CAISRQGDNTEAFF	TGTGCCATCAGTCGACAGGGGGATAACACTGAAGCTTTCTTT
TRBD1	TRBJ1-5	TRBV19	few	CASSPRGTGNQPQHF	TGTGCCAGTAGTCCACGCGGGACAGGGAATCAGCCCCAGCATTTT
-	TRBJ1-1	TRBV9	-	CASSYTAEGNTEAFF	TGTGCCAGCAGTTATACTGCCGAGGGGAACACTGAAGCTTTCTTT
-	TRBJ1-1	TRBV5-4	-	CASSWYRESEAFF	TGTGCCAGCAGCTGGTACAGGGAGTCTGAAGCTTTCTTT
-	TRBJ1-5	TRBV2	-	CASSEALGPGDNQPQHF	TGTGCCAGCAGTGAAGCGCTGGGTCCCGGGGACAATCAGCCCCAGCATTTT